The following is a T cell receptor (beta chain) sequence with its context. Its antigen is unknown. Healthy bone marrow donors made up the donor group. The sample is drawn from a study of cytomegalovirus exposure and HLA in healthy donors. Study outcomes and limitations: Rarity marked most TCR sequences, yet some public TCRs occurred in many donors. Later analysis demonstrated an association between a missense DCLRE1C variant and TCR beta V- and J-gene trimming.

The CDR3 length is 16 residues. V lost 7 bases, J lost 3 bases, and 10 bases stayed unmatched. The germline V gene encodes CDR1 ENHRY and CDR2 SYGVKD. PCR involved 60 Vbeta and 13 Jbeta primers. In the authors' methods: Around 10 million shared chains were among approximately 80 million unique TCR beta chains counted in a later analysis. Here immunoSEQ multiplex PCR was the method, and the copy in TCRdb shows in-frame clones only, minus some. The V and J calls and clone size are taken from that table; D and trimming were inferred from the DNA. The table has more than 110,000 clones, about 76% seen once.

The clonotype originates from a male donor in good health and CMV-seronegative. This chain connects TRBV10-3 to TRBJ2-2; 8 nucleotides agree with TRBD2. Sequencing was performed on PBMCs. The CDR3 region has the DNA TGTGCCATCAAGGCCGGCAGCGGGAGAGACACCGGGGAGCTGTTTTTT. Residues: CAIKAGSGRDTGELFF.